The sequence of this T cell receptor beta chain was determined in a study of blood T cell repertoires in COVID-19. There are a few counts of this clone. The authors' processing: Estimated nucleated cell counts came from reference gene primer amplification. The assay was immunoSEQ multiplex PCR, and TCRdb's table has in-frame clones only and misses some. The V and J calls and the clone size are those of that table, but D and trimming were determined from the DNA. Of 200,000 to 300,000 clones listed, about 82% were seen once; the top ten hold over 2%. The source is a woman in her forties or fifties who had recovered from COVID-19. The sequenced material came from PBMCs or T cells enriched from blood (not recorded which).

CDR3 amino acids: CASSSMQVGSYEQYF. The CDR3, as DNA: TGTGCCAGCAGTTCAATGCAGGTGGGCTCCTACGAGCAGTACTTC. The chain carries TRBV27 and TRBJ2-7; no clear D. V gave up 4 bases and J gave up 0 bases, with 13 bases separating them. The CDR3 is 15 residues long. The V gene's germline CDR1 is MNHEY and CDR2 SMNVEV (reference sequence).